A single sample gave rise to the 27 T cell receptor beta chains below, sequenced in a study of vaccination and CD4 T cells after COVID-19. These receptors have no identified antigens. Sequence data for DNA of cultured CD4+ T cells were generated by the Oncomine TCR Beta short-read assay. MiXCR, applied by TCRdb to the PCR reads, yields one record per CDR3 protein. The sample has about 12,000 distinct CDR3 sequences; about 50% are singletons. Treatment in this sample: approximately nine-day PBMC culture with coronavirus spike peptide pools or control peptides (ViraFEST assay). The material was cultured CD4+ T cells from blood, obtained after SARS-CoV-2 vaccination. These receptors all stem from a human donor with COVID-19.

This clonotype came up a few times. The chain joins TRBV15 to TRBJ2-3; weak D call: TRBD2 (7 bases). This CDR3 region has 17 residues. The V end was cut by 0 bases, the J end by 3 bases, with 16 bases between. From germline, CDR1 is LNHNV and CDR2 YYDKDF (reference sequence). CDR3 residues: CATSREGRRGGTDTQYF. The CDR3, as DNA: TGTGCCACCAGCAGAGAAGGTCGTAGGGGGGGAACAGATACGCAGTATTTT. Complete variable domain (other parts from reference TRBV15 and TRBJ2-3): DAMVIQNPRYQVTQFGKPVTLSCSQTLNHNVMYWYQQKSSQAPKLLFHYYDKDFNNEADTPDNFQSRRPNTSFCFLDIRSPGLGDTAMYLCATSREGRRGGTDTQYFGPGTRLTVL.

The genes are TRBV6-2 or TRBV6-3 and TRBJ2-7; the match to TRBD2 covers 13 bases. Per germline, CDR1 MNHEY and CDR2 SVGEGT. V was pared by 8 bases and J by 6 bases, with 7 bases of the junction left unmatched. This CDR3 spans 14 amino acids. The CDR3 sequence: CASRTSGGQGEQYF. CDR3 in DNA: TGTGCCAGCCGGACTAGCGGGGGTCAGGGCGAGCAGTACTTC.

CDR3 loop: CASSQTGAPPNSPLHF. As DNA, the CDR3 is TGTGCCAGCAGTCAGACAGGGGCGCCTCCTAATTCACCCCTCCACTTT. The chain couples TRBV6-1 to TRBJ1-6; 8 nucleotides line up with TRBD1. Germline CDR1 and CDR2: MNHNS and SASEGT. This CDR3 is 16 amino acids long. V trimming: 5 bases; J trimming: 6 bases; junction bases outside the gene matches: 9.

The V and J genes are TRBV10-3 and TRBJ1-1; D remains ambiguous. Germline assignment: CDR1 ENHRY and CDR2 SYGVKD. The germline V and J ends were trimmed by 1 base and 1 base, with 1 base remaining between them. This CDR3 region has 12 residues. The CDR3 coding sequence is TGTGCCATCAGTGAGTGGAACACTGAAGCTTTCTTT. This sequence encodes CAISEWNTEAFF.

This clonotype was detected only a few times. The CDR3 loop reads CASSLVAQRGHHEQFF. CDR3 bases: TGTGCCAGCAGCTTAGTGGCCCAGCGGGGGCACCATGAGCAGTTCTTC. This chain uses TRBV7-3 with TRBJ2-1; 8 bases match TRBD2. Germline V gene sequence: CDR1 SGHTA, CDR2 FQGTGA. The CDR3 sequence is 16 residues long. Trimming took 2 bases from V and 8 from J; bases not matched to a gene: 11. The entire variable domain, with the rest obtained from reference TRBV7-3 and TRBJ2-1, is as follows: GAGVSQTPSNKVTEKGKYVELRCDPISGHTALYWYRQSLGQGPEFLIYFQGTGAADDSGLPNDRFFAVRPEGSVSTLKIQRTERGDSAVYLCASSLVAQRGHHEQFFGPGTRLTVL.

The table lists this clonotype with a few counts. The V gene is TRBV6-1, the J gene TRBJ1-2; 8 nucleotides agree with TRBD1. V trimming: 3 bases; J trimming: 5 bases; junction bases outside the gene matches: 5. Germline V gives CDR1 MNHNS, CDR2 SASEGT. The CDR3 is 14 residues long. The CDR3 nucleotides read TGTGCCAGCAGTGACGACAGGGGACGGTATGGCTACACCTTC. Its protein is CASSDDRGRYGYTF.

CDR3 sequence reads: CASSPWTWGDEQYF. CDR3 nucleotide sequence: TGTGCCAGCAGCCCTTGGACTTGGGGGGACGAGCAGTACTTC. The V call is TRBV11-1, the J call TRBJ2-7, with D possibly being TRBD2 (6 bases). This CDR3 is built from 14 residues. Germline-derived CDR1 and CDR2 are SGHAT and FQDESV (reference sequence). Trimming cost V 5 bases and J 5 bases, with 16 bases left between them.

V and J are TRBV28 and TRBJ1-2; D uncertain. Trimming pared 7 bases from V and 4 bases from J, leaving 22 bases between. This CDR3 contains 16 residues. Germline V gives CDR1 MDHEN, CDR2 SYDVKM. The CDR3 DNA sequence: TGTGCCAGCACCAAACGGGCCGGAGGAGGGTCCTATGGCTACACCTTC. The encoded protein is CASTKRAGGGSYGYTF.

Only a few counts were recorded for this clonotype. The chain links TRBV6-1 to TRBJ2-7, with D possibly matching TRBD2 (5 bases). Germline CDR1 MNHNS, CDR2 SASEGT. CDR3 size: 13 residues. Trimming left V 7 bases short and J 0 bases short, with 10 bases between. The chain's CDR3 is CASNTGSSYEQYF. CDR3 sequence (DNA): TGTGCCAGCAATACGGGGAGCTCCTACGAGCAGTACTTC.

In DNA, the CDR3 is TGTGCCAGCAGTCGGCCTAGCGGAAGCTCCTACAATGAGCAGTTCTTC. It translates to CASSRPSGSSYNEQFF. The rearrangement links TRBV27 to TRBJ2-1; 7 bases match TRBD2. The CDR3 consists of 16 residues. V lost 5 bases to trimming and J lost 0 bases; unmatched junction nucleotides: 7. Germline V gene data show CDR1 as MNHEY and CDR2 as SMNVEV (reference sequence).

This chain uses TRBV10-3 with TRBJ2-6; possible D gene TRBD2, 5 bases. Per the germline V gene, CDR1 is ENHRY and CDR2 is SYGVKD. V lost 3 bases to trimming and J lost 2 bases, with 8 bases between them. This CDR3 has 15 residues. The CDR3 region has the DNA TGTGCCATCAGTGATTCGGGGACTGGGGCCAACGTCCTGACTTTC. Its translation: CAISDSGTGANVLTF.

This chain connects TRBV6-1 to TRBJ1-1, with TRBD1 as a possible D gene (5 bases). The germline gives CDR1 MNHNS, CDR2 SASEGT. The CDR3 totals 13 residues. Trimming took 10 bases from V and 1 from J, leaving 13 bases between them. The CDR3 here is CAITSDRNTEAFF. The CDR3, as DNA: TGTGCCATAACTTCAGACAGGAACACTGAAGCTTTCTTT.

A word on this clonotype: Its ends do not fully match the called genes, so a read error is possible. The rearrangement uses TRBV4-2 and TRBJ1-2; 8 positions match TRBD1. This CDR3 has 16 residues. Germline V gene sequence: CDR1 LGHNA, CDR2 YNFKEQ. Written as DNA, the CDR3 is TGTGCCAGCAGCGAAGAAGGGACAGGAATATACTATGGCTACACCTTC. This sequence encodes CASSEEGTGIYYGYTF.

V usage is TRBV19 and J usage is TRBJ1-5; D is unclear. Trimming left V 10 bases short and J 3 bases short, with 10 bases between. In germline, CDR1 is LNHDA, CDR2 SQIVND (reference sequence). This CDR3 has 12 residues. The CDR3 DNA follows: TGTGCCACTGGCAGGCACAATCAGCCCCAGCATTTT. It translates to CATGRHNQPQHF.

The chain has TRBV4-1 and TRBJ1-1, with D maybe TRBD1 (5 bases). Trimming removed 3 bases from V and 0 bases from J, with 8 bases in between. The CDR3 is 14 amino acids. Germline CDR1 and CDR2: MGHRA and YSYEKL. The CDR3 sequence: CASSHREMNTEAFF. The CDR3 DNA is TGCGCCAGCAGCCACAGGGAGATGAACACTGAAGCTTTCTTT.

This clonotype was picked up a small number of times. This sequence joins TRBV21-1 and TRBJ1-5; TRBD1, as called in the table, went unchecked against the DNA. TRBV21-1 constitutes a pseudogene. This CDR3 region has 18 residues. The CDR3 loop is CASSKGGQGITHNQPQHF. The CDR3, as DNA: TGTGCCAGCAGCAAAGGGGGGCAGGGAATAACCCACAATCAGCCCCAGCATTTT.

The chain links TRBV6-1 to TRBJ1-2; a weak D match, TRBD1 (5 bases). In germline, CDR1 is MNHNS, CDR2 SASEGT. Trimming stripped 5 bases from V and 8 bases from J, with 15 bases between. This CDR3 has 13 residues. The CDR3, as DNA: TGTGCCAGCAGTCTGAGCGGGGGATTAGGCTACACCTTC. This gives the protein CASSLSGGLGYTF.

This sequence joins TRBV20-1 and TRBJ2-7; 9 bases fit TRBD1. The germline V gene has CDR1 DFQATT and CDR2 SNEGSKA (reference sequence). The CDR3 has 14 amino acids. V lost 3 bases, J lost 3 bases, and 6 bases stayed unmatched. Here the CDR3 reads CSASGTGTFYEQYF. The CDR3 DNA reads TGCAGTGCTAGTGGGACAGGGACCTTCTACGAGCAGTACTTC.

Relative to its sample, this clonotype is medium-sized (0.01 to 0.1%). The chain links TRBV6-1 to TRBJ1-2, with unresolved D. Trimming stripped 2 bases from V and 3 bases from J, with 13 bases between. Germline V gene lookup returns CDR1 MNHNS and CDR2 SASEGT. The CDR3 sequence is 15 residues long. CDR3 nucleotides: TGTGCCAGCAGTGAAATATGGGTCAGAGACTATGGCTACACCTTC. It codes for CASSEIWVRDYGYTF.

The CDR3 sequence is CASSVEKLFF. Written as DNA, the CDR3 is TGCGCCAGCAGTGTAGAAAAACTGTTTTTT. This chain connects TRBV10-1 to TRBJ1-4; D is unclear. There are 10 residues in the CDR3. The V end lost 4 bases, the J end lost 8 bases, and 2 bases lay between the germline ends. CDR1 WNHNN and CDR2 SYGVQD come from the germline V gene (reference sequence).

The CDR3 loop is CASSQERNQGGEQFF. DNA of the CDR3: TGTGCCAGCAGCCAAGAGCGGAACCAGGGGGGAGAGCAGTTCTTC. The V gene is TRBV14, the J gene TRBJ2-1, with a tentative D call TRBD1 (7 bases). V lost 0 bases and J 10 bases, leaving 16 bases between the germline ends. The CDR3 is 15 residues long. CDR1 and CDR2 (germline): SGHDN, FVKESK.

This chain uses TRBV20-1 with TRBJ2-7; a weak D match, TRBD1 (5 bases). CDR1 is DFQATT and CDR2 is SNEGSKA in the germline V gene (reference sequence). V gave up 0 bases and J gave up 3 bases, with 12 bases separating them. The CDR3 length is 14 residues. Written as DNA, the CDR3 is TGCAGTGCTAGAGACAGGGTGGGTCTCTACGAGCAGTACTTC. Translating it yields CSARDRVGLYEQYF.

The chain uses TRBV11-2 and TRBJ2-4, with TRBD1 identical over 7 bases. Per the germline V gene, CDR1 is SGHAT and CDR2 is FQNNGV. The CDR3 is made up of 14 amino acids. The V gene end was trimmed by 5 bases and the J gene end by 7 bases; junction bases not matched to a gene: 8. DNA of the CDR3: TGTGCCAGCAGCCTAACCGGACAGGCTAACATTCAGTACTTC. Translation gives CASSLTGQANIQYF.

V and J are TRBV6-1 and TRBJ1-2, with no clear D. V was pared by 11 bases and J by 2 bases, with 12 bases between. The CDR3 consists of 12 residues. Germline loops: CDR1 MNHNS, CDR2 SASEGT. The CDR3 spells CACGSGNYGYTF. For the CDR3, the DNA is TGTGCCTGCGGGTCCGGGAACTATGGCTACACCTTC.

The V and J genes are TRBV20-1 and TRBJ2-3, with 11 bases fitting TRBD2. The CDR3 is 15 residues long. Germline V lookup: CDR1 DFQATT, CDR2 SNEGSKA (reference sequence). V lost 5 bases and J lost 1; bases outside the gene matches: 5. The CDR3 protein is CSARISGGGTDTQYF. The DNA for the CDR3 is TGCAGTGCTCGGATTAGCGGGGGGGGCACAGATACGCAGTATTTT.

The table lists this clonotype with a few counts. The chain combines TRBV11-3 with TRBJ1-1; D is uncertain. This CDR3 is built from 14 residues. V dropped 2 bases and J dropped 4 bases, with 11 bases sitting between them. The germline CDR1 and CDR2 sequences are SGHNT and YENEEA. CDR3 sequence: CASSLSRGGTEAFF. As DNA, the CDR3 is TGTGCCAGCAGCTTAAGTCGGGGAGGCACTGAAGCTTTCTTT.

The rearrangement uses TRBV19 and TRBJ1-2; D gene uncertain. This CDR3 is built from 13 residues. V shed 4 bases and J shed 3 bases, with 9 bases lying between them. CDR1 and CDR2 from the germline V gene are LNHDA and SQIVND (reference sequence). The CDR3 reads CASSTLRDYGYTF. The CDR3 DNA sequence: TGTGCCAGTAGTACCCTCAGAGACTATGGCTACACCTTC.